The entry that follows covers one T cell receptor beta chain sequence. The antigen remains unidentified. The PCR employed 60 Vbeta primers together with 13 Jbeta primers. Per the original data handling: It was a later analysis that counted roughly 80 million unique TCR beta chains, of which approximately 11 million were shared. Using immunoSEQ multiplex PCR, the repertoire was profiled, and TCRdb retains in-frame clones only, with some absent. That table supplies the V and J calls and clone size; D and trimming were determined from the DNA. The sample records 83,000 or so clones, around 76% being singletons. This sample was taken from a study of cytomegalovirus exposure and HLA in healthy donors. Study-level findings and limits: Presence/absence comparisons presumed near-even sequencing depth among donors. For TCR beta chains, V- and J-gene trimming was later linked to a missense DCLRE1C variant.

Sequenced input: PBMCs. This TCR derives from a man aged 25 to 45 in good health and CMV-seropositive.

The CDR3 spells CASSLTGGYEQYF. The CDR3 DNA reads TGTGCCAGCAGCTTAACAGGGGGCTACGAGCAGTACTTC. The V gene is TRBV7-3, the J gene TRBJ2-5, with a tentative D call TRBD1 (6 bases). The J call may not be correct, given that the DNA end is closer to TRBJ2-7. This CDR3 comprises 13 residues. CDR1 is SGHTA, CDR2 FQGTGA, per germline.